This record covers a single T cell receptor (beta chain). This record comes from a study of spatial heterogeneity in lung cancer. The CDR3 is 14 amino acids. In germline, CDR1 is SNHLY, CDR2 FYNNEI. Unmatched junction bases numbered 3, after V lost 6 bases and J lost 2 bases. Regarding time point: sample taken at primary tumor resection. Unsorted whole RNA of tumor, nontumor lung or frozen PBMC was sequenced. Using its own MiXCR run on the 5' RACE reads, TCRdb lists one record per CDR3 protein. Of around 45,000 distinct CDR3 sequences listed, approximately 15% are singletons. This TCR was sampled from a male donor with early-stage non-small cell lung cancer. This chain uses TRBV2 with TRBJ1-2; 10 positions agree with TRBD1. This specimen consisted of PBMCs, obtained at surgery. CDR3: CASRPTGGNYGYTF. The CDR3 DNA follows: TGTGCCAGCAGACCGACAGGGGGCAACTATGGCTACACCTTC.